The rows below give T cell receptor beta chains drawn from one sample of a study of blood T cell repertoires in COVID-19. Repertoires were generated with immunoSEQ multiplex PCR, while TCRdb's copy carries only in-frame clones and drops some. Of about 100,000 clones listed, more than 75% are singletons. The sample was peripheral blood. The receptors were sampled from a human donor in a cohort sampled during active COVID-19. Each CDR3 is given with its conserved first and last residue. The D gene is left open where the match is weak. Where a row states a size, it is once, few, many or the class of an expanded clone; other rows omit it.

CDR3 DNA: TGTGCCAGCAGTTTAAGCGCAAATTATGGCTACACCTTC; CDR3 protein: CASSLSANYGYTF; clone size: -; D gene: -; V gene: TRBV12-3/TRBV12-4; J gene: TRBJ1-2
CDR3 DNA: TGTGCCAGCAGCATAGAGCCCCTCTGGGACTATACCTACGAGCAGTACTTC; CDR3 protein: CASSIEPLWDYTYEQYF; clone size: -; D gene: TRBD2; V gene: TRBV7-8; J gene: TRBJ2-7
CDR3 DNA: TGTGCCAGCAGTCCAGGACAGGGATCCTACGAGCAGTACTTC; CDR3 protein: CASSPGQGSYEQYF; clone size: once; D gene: TRBD1; V gene: TRBV6-5; J gene: TRBJ2-7
CDR3 DNA: TGTGCCAGCAGCCATGACTCAAACACAGATACGCAGTATTTT; CDR3 protein: CASSHDSNTDTQYF; clone size: -; D gene: -; V gene: TRBV6-4; J gene: TRBJ2-3
CDR3 DNA: TGCGCCAGCAGCCCGGGGGACCCCTTCATCCGGCCCCAGCATTTT; CDR3 protein: CASSPGDPFIRPQHF; clone size: -; D gene: -; V gene: TRBV4-1; J gene: TRBJ1-5
CDR3 DNA: TGCGCCAGCAGCCAAGGGGGGACAGGGGCGGATTCACCCCTCCACTTT; CDR3 protein: CASSQGGTGADSPLHF; clone size: -; D gene: TRBD1; V gene: TRBV4-1; J gene: TRBJ1-6
CDR3 DNA: TGTGCCAGCAGCTTAGTGGGGGCCGGGAACACTGAAGCTTTCTTT; CDR3 protein: CASSLVGAGNTEAFF; clone size: -; D gene: -; V gene: TRBV7-6; J gene: TRBJ1-1
CDR3 DNA: TGCGCCAGCAGCCTCCGAGTTTCCGAGCAGTACTTC; CDR3 protein: CASSLRVSEQYF; clone size: -; D gene: -; V gene: TRBV5-1; J gene: TRBJ2-7
CDR3 DNA: TGCGCCAGCAGCTTAACAGGGGGCACCGGGGAGCTGTTTTTT; CDR3 protein: CASSLTGGTGELFF; clone size: -; D gene: TRBD1; V gene: TRBV5-1; J gene: TRBJ2-2
CDR3 DNA: TGTGCCAGCAGCCGCGGGACAGGGGAGGGCACTGAAGCTTTCTTT; CDR3 protein: CASSRGTGEGTEAFF; clone size: few; D gene: TRBD1; V gene: TRBV5-5; J gene: TRBJ1-1
CDR3 DNA: TGCGCCAGCAGCTCGACAGTTAACACCGGGGAGCTGTTTTTT; CDR3 protein: CASSSTVNTGELFF; clone size: few; D gene: -; V gene: TRBV5-1; J gene: TRBJ2-2
CDR3 DNA: TGTGCCAGCGACCGACAGTCTAACACTGAAGCTTTCTTT; CDR3 protein: CASDRQSNTEAFF; clone size: -; D gene: -; V gene: TRBV5-8; J gene: TRBJ1-1
CDR3 DNA: TGTGCCAGCAGCCGACAGGGCGGCTACACCTTC; CDR3 protein: CASSRQGGYTF; clone size: few; D gene: TRBD1; V gene: TRBV7-9; J gene: TRBJ1-2
CDR3 DNA: TGTGCCAGCAGCTTGACAGTGAACACTGAAGCTTTCTTT; CDR3 protein: CASSLTVNTEAFF; clone size: -; D gene: -; V gene: TRBV5-4; J gene: TRBJ1-1
CDR3 DNA: TGTGCCAGCAGTTTGGTGATGCGGACAGCGTTCTATGGCTACACCTTC; CDR3 protein: CASSLVMRTAFYGYTF; clone size: -; D gene: -; V gene: TRBV27; J gene: TRBJ1-2
CDR3 DNA: TGTGCCTGGACTGGAACGGGAGGGTTCTACGAGCAGTACTTC; CDR3 protein: CAWTGTGGFYEQYF; clone size: -; D gene: TRBD2; V gene: TRBV30; J gene: TRBJ2-7
CDR3 DNA: TGCGCCAGTAGACAGAACCTGAACACTGAAGCTTTCTTT; CDR3 protein: CASRQNLNTEAFF; clone size: once; D gene: -; V gene: TRBV10-1; J gene: TRBJ1-1
CDR3 DNA: TGTGCCAGCAGCTTAGGCGGAAACTATGGCTACACCTTC; CDR3 protein: CASSLGGNYGYTF; clone size: -; D gene: -; V gene: TRBV7-6; J gene: TRBJ1-2
CDR3 DNA: TGTGCCATCAGTGACGCGGCAGGGGGTACTGTCGAGCAGTACTTC; CDR3 protein: CAISDAAGGTVEQYF; clone size: -; D gene: TRBD1; V gene: TRBV10-3; J gene: TRBJ2-7
CDR3 DNA: TGTGCCAGCAGTGGGACAGGGGGGTTTGCAAGGCAGCCCCAGCATTTT; CDR3 protein: CASSGTGGFARQPQHF; clone size: -; D gene: TRBD1; V gene: TRBV6-1; J gene: TRBJ1-5
CDR3 DNA: TGTGCCTGGGGACGGGACTATGGCTACACCTTC; CDR3 protein: CAWGRDYGYTF; clone size: -; D gene: -; V gene: TRBV30; J gene: TRBJ1-2
CDR3 DNA: TGCAGCGTTGAACCCCGGTTTGAGCAGTTCTTC; CDR3 protein: CSVEPRFEQFF; clone size: -; D gene: -; V gene: TRBV29-1; J gene: TRBJ2-1
CDR3 DNA: TGTGCCAGCAAAGGGGCCCCCAATCAGCCCCAGCATTTT; CDR3 protein: CASKGAPNQPQHF; clone size: -; D gene: -; V gene: TRBV6-5; J gene: TRBJ1-5
CDR3 DNA: TGCGCCAGCAGCCAAGCGGGACTACAAGATGAGCAGTTCTTC; CDR3 protein: CASSQAGLQDEQFF; clone size: -; D gene: TRBD2; V gene: TRBV4-3; J gene: TRBJ2-1
CDR3 DNA: TGTGCCAGCAGTGGGCAAGGACGGGGGGTCACTGAAGCTTTCTTT; CDR3 protein: CASSGQGRGVTEAFF; clone size: -; D gene: -; V gene: TRBV2; J gene: TRBJ1-1
CDR3 DNA: TGTGCCAGCAGCCAAGATAAGGGAGGGAATGGCTACACCTTC; CDR3 protein: CASSQDKGGNGYTF; clone size: -; D gene: -; V gene: TRBV3-1/TRBV3-2; J gene: TRBJ1-2
CDR3 DNA: TGTGCCAGCAGCTTGTTGGACAGACAAAAAGCTTTCTTT; CDR3 protein: CASSLLDRQKAFF; clone size: -; D gene: -; V gene: TRBV7-2; J gene: TRBJ1-1
CDR3 DNA: TGTGCCAGCAGACATCGGGACAACAATTCACCCCTCCACTTT; CDR3 protein: CASRHRDNNSPLHF; clone size: -; D gene: -; V gene: TRBV6-4; J gene: TRBJ1-6
CDR3 DNA: TGCGCCAGCAGCCAAGAACAAAACACCGGGGAGCTGTTTTTT; CDR3 protein: CASSQEQNTGELFF; clone size: -; D gene: -; V gene: TRBV4-3; J gene: TRBJ2-2
CDR3 DNA: TGTGCCAGCAGACCAACAGGGGGCGGAGATCAGCCCCAGCATTTT; CDR3 protein: CASRPTGGGDQPQHF; clone size: -; D gene: TRBD1; V gene: TRBV6-6; J gene: TRBJ1-5
CDR3 DNA: TGTGCCAGCAGCCGACAGAGCTCTGGGGCCAACGTCCTGACTTTC; CDR3 protein: CASSRQSSGANVLTF; clone size: -; D gene: -; V gene: TRBV6-5; J gene: TRBJ2-6
CDR3 DNA: TGTGCCAGCCAGTCGCGGGATAGTGGAAACACCATATATTTT; CDR3 protein: CASQSRDSGNTIYF; clone size: -; D gene: -; V gene: TRBV6-5; J gene: TRBJ1-3
CDR3 DNA: TGCGCCAGCAGTCAAATAACAGGGGGCGGCTACGAGCAGTACTTC; CDR3 protein: CASSQITGGGYEQYF; clone size: -; D gene: TRBD1; V gene: TRBV4-3; J gene: TRBJ2-7
CDR3 DNA: TGCGCCAGCAGCGACCAGGGGGCTATAGTTGAAGCTTTCTTT; CDR3 protein: CASSDQGAIVEAFF; clone size: -; D gene: TRBD1; V gene: TRBV5-1; J gene: TRBJ1-1
CDR3 DNA: TGTGCCTGGAGTGTTTTGGCGGGGAACACTGAAGCTTTCTTT; CDR3 protein: CAWSVLAGNTEAFF; clone size: -; D gene: -; V gene: TRBV30; J gene: TRBJ1-1
CDR3 DNA: TGTGCCAGCAGTCAGGGACTCCGGGGGGGCTACACCTTC; CDR3 protein: CASSQGLRGGYTF; clone size: -; D gene: -; V gene: TRBV7-2; J gene: TRBJ1-2
CDR3 DNA: TGTGCCAGCAGCTCGTTCCGGGACAGTGGCAATCAGCCCCAGCATTTT; CDR3 protein: CASSSFRDSGNQPQHF; clone size: -; D gene: TRBD1; V gene: TRBV7-8; J gene: TRBJ1-5
CDR3 DNA: TGTGCCAGCAGTTTTCAGGGGAGCAATTCACCCCTCCACTTT; CDR3 protein: CASSFQGSNSPLHF; clone size: once; D gene: -; V gene: TRBV27; J gene: TRBJ1-6
CDR3 DNA: TGTGCCAGCTCACCAGCGGAACAGGCCACTAATGAAAAACTGTTTTTT; CDR3 protein: CASSPAEQATNEKLFF; clone size: -; D gene: -; V gene: TRBV18; J gene: TRBJ1-4
CDR3 DNA: TGTGCCATCAGCGGGCGGGGGGGCGAGACAGATACGCAGTATTTT; CDR3 protein: CAISGRGGETDTQYF; clone size: -; D gene: TRBD2; V gene: TRBV10-3; J gene: TRBJ2-3
CDR3 DNA: TGTGCCATCAGTGAGGGGGGGGAGACCCAGTACTTC; CDR3 protein: CAISEGGETQYF; clone size: -; D gene: -; V gene: TRBV10-3; J gene: TRBJ2-5
CDR3 DNA: TGTGCCAGCAGCTTTTTGGGGGGAGGGCCTGGTGGTACGCAGTATTTT; CDR3 protein: CASSFLGGGPGGTQYF; clone size: -; D gene: TRBD2; V gene: TRBV7-9; J gene: TRBJ2-3
CDR3 DNA: TGTGCCACCAGTGATTTGTCCGGAGATCAGCCCCAGCATTTT; CDR3 protein: CATSDLSGDQPQHF; clone size: few; D gene: -; V gene: TRBV24-1; J gene: TRBJ1-5
CDR3 DNA: TGTGCCAGCAGCCCTTGGCAGGGGGCTAGTGGGGCCAACGTCCTGACTTTC; CDR3 protein: CASSPWQGASGANVLTF; clone size: -; D gene: TRBD1; V gene: TRBV9; J gene: TRBJ2-6
CDR3 DNA: TGTGCCAGCAGCTCCGGATCCGGAGCGGGCTACGAGCAGTACTTC; CDR3 protein: CASSSGSGAGYEQYF; clone size: few; D gene: -; V gene: TRBV9; J gene: TRBJ2-7
CDR3 DNA: TGTGCCAGCAGTGCCTGGACTAGCGGGGGGGAAGAGACCCAGTACTTC; CDR3 protein: CASSAWTSGGEETQYF; clone size: -; D gene: TRBD2; V gene: TRBV28; J gene: TRBJ2-5
CDR3 DNA: TGTGCCAGCAGCCAAGTCCGAAGCCTTATTAATTCACCCCTCCACTTT; CDR3 protein: CASSQVRSLINSPLHF; clone size: -; D gene: -; V gene: TRBV3-1/TRBV3-2; J gene: TRBJ1-6
CDR3 DNA: TGTGCCAGCACCAGTATCGAAAACAATGAGCAGTTCTTC; CDR3 protein: CASTSIENNEQFF; clone size: -; D gene: -; V gene: TRBV27; J gene: TRBJ2-1
CDR3 DNA: TGCGCCAGCAGCTTGGCCGGCAGGGGGTCGGCTGAAGCTTTCTTT; CDR3 protein: CASSLAGRGSAEAFF; clone size: -; D gene: TRBD1; V gene: TRBV5-1; J gene: TRBJ1-1
CDR3 DNA: TGCGCCAGCAGCCTGGACAGGGGGCCCCCCTACGAGCAGTACTTC; CDR3 protein: CASSLDRGPPYEQYF; clone size: few; D gene: TRBD1; V gene: TRBV4-1; J gene: TRBJ2-7
CDR3 DNA: TGTGCCATCAGTGAGTCGGGGACATTCGGAGGCTACACCTTC; CDR3 protein: CAISESGTFGGYTF; clone size: -; D gene: -; V gene: TRBV10-3; J gene: TRBJ1-2
CDR3 DNA: TGTGCCAGTAGTACGACCAGGGGGGAGACCCAGTACTTC; CDR3 protein: CASSTTRGETQYF; clone size: once; D gene: TRBD1; V gene: TRBV19; J gene: TRBJ2-5
CDR3 DNA: TGTGCCAGCACCACCCGAACCGGGACAGGGGGCTATGGCTATGGCTACACCTTC; CDR3 protein: CASTTRTGTGGYGYGYTF; clone size: -; D gene: TRBD1; V gene: TRBV27; J gene: TRBJ1-2
CDR3 DNA: TGTGCCACCAGTGGGGGGGATGGCTACACCTTC; CDR3 protein: CATSGGDGYTF; clone size: -; D gene: -; V gene: TRBV24-1; J gene: TRBJ1-2
CDR3 DNA: TGCGCCAGCAGCCCGAGTGGGGCCCAAGAGACCCAGTACTTC; CDR3 protein: CASSPSGAQETQYF; clone size: -; D gene: -; V gene: TRBV5-1; J gene: TRBJ2-5